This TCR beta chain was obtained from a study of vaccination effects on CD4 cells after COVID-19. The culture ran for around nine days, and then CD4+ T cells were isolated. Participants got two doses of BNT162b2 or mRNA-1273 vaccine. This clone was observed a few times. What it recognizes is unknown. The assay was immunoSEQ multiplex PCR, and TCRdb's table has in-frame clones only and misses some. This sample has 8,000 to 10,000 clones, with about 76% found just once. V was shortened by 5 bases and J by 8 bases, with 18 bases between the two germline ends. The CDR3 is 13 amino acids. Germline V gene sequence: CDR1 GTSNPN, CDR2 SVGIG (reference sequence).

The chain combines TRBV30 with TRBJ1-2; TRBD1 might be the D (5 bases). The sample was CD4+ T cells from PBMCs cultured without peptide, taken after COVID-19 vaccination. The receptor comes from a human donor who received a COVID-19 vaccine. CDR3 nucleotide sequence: TGTGCCTGGTCCCGGGACCGCCCCCGGGGCTACACCTTC. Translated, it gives CAWSRDRPRGYTF.